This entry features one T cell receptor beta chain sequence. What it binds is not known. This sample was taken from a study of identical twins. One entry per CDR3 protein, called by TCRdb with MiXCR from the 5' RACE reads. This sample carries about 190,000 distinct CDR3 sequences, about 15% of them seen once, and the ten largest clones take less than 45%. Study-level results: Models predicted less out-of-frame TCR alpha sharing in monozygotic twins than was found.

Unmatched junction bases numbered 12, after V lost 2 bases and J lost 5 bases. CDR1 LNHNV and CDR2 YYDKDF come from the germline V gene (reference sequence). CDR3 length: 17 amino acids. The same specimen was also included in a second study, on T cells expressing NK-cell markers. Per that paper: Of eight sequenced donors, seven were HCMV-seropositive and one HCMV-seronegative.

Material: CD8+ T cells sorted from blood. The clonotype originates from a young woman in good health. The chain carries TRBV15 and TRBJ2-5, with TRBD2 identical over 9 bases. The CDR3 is CATSRSPDSGSGETQYF. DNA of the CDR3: TGTGCCACCAGCAGATCACCTGATAGCGGGAGCGGTGAGACCCAGTACTTC. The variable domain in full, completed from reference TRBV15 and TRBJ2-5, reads DAMVIQNPRYQVTQFGKPVTLSCSQTLNHNVMYWYQQKSSQAPKLLFHYYDKDFNNEADTPDNFQSRRPNTSFCFLDIRSPGLGDTAMYLCATSRSPDSGSGETQYFGPGTRLLVL.